This T cell receptor (beta chain) was obtained from a study of T cell responses to AZD1222 COVID-19 vaccine. Germline loops: CDR1 SGHVS, CDR2 FNYEAQ. V trimming: 5 bases; J trimming: 2 bases; junction bases outside the gene matches: 8. The CDR3 is 16 residues long. TCRdb's table, derived via immunoSEQ multiplex PCR, lists solely in-frame clones and lacks some. The table records more than 150,000 clones, 85% to 95% of them present only once. The rearrangement joins TRBV7-6 to TRBJ1-4; 7 bases align to TRBD1. This material consisted of peripheral blood, taken on day 0 of AZD1222 vaccination. This receptor was obtained from an adult in good health. CDR3 sequence reads: CASSVGQAVTNEKLFF. In DNA form, the CDR3 reads TGTGCCAGCAGCGTCGGACAGGCTGTGACTAATGAAAAACTGTTTTTT.